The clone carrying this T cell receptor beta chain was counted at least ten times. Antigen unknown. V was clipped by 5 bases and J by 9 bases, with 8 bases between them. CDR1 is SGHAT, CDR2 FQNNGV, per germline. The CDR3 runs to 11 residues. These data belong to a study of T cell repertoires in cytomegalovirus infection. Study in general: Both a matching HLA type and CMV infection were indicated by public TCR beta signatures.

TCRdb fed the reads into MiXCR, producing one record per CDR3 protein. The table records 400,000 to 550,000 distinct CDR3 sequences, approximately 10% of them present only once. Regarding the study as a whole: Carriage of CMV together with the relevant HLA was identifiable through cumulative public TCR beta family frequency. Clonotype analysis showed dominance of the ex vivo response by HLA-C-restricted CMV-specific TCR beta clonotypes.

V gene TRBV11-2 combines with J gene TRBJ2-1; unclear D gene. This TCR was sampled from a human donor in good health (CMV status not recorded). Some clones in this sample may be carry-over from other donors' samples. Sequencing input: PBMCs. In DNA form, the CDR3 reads TGTGCCAGCAGCCGTAGTCCTGAGCAGTTCTTC. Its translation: CASSRSPEQFF.